The clone carrying this T cell receptor beta chain was counted between two and nine times. In the authors' workflow: Using reference gene primer amplification, nucleated cell counts were estimated. Clones were sequenced by immunoSEQ multiplex PCR, and TCRdb holds only the in-frame ones, with some missing. The DNA was the basis for D and trimming; V, J and clone size are from that table. This table holds about 250,000 clones, about four fifths found once. Participants had their cohort set by participant-reported clinical history. These data come from a study of blood T cell repertoires in COVID-19. Germline CDR1 reads KGHSH; CDR2 reads LQKENI. The CDR3 runs to 14 residues. Trimming cost V 3 bases and J 4 bases, with 10 bases left between them.

The V gene is TRBV18, the J gene TRBJ1-3; D might be TRBD1 (5 bases). This clonotype was obtained from a man between 35 and 55 years old who had been exposed to COVID-19. The sample comprised PBMCs or T cells enriched from blood (not recorded which). Written as DNA, the CDR3 is TGTGCCAGCTCACCTACAGGTTCAGGAAACACCATATATTTT. It specifies CASSPTGSGNTIYF.